The 8 T cell receptor beta chains below all came from one sample that was sequenced in a study of molecular identifiers for immune sequencing clone quantification. A single record per CDR3 protein comes from TCRdb applying MiXCR to the PCR reads. Seen here are about 640,000 distinct CDR3 sequences, about 20% observed once, and the top ten hold 0.75% to 0.95%. Material for sequencing was naive CD8+ T cells from blood, with Jurkat cell RNA spiked in. Subset reported: FACS-sorted CD8+CD4-CCR7+CD45RA+ naive T cells. The receptors were sampled from a human donor in good health. Some libraries in this study had Jurkat cell RNA spiked in.

This clonotype has a count of ten or more. The chain employs TRBV4-1 and TRBJ2-3, with 13 bases lining up with TRBD2. Germline V gives CDR1 MGHRA, CDR2 YSYEKL. The CDR3 spans 15 residues. The junction had 6 bases not matched to a gene; V was cut back by 6 bases and J by 6 bases. CDR3 sequence: CASRFTSGGADTQYF. The CDR3 coding sequence is TGCGCCAGCAGGTTCACTAGCGGGGGGGCGGATACGCAGTATTTT.

This sequence joins TRBV30 and TRBJ2-2, with D perhaps matching TRBD1 or TRBD2 (5 bases each). The CDR3 consists of 13 residues. Germline V gene sequence: CDR1 GTSNPN, CDR2 SVGIG (reference sequence). The ends were cut back, 2 bases at V and 6 bases at J, with 10 bases in the middle. Here the CDR3 DNA reads TGTGCCTGGAGTTTGGGGGTCCCCGGGGAGCTGTTTTTT. Residues: CAWSLGVPGELFF.

This clonotype was detected ten times or more. The chain joins TRBV4-3 to TRBJ2-1, with D uncertain. V was cut by 2 bases and J by 4 bases, with 12 bases left in between. Germline V gene lookup returns CDR1 LGHNA and CDR2 YSLEER. This CDR3 has 15 amino acids. In nucleotides, the CDR3 is TGCGCCAGCAGCCAATCTAGGACGACGTACAATGAGCAGTTCTTC. Its translation: CASSQSRTTYNEQFF.

On this clonotype: A much larger clone is a single base away; this may be a read error. The conserved phenylalanine or tryptophan normally closing the CDR3 is absent here, so this likely arose from a read error. The chain combines TRBV27 with TRBJ2-5; the D gene is possibly TRBD2 (5 bases). V lost 3 bases, J lost 5 bases, and 16 bases lay in between. The CDR3 length is 15 residues. Germline CDR1 MNHEY, CDR2 SMNVEV (reference sequence). The CDR3 protein is CASSFLGTRGETQYS. The CDR3 DNA is TGTGCCAGCAGTTTTTTGGGAACCCGAGGGGAGACCCAGTACTCC.

Ten or more counts support this clonotype. The J gene is TRBJ1-1, the V gene TRBV29-1, with D perhaps TRBD1 (5 bases). Germline V CDR1 and CDR2: SQVTM, ANQGSEA. The CDR3 is made up of 12 amino acids. The V end lost 6 bases, the J end lost 5 bases, and 13 bases lay between the germline ends. The CDR3 DNA sequence: TGCAGCGTCGGGGGGGAGTATACTGAAGCTTTCTTT. Amino acid sequence: CSVGGEYTEAFF. Full variable domain (missing parts from reference TRBV29-1 and TRBJ1-1): SAVISQKPSRDICQRGTSLTIQCQVDSQVTMMFWYRQQPGQSLTLIATANQGSEATYESGFVIDKFPISRPNLTFSTLTVSNMSPEDSSIYLCSVGGEYTEAFFGQGTRLTVV.

Comments on this clonotype: This may stem from a read error, because a much larger clone lies one nucleotide away. This chain connects TRBV5-5 to TRBJ2-7; D unclear. Germline assignment: CDR1 SGHKS and CDR2 YYEKEE (reference sequence). CDR3 length equals 13 residues. The CDR3 protein is CASSLVPEYERYF. CDR3 bases: TGTGCCAGCAGCTTGGTGCCAGAATACGAGCGGTACTTC.

There are many counts of this clonotype. J is TRBJ1-1 and V is TRBV10-3; D not certain. The CDR3 spans 15 residues. V lost 0 bases to trimming and J lost 1 base, with 9 bases between them. Per the germline V gene, CDR1 is ENHRY and CDR2 is SYGVKD. The CDR3 is CAISESIQKNTEAFF. CDR3 coding DNA: TGTGCCATCAGTGAGTCGATACAAAAGAACACTGAAGCTTTCTTT.

This clonotype has just a few counts. The V call is TRBV2, the J call TRBJ2-7, with a tentative D call TRBD1 (5 bases). V lost 6 bases and J lost 3, with 6 bases in between. The CDR3 sequence is 11 residues long. The germline CDR1 and CDR2 sequences are SNHLY and FYNNEI. The CDR3 DNA follows: TGTGCCAGCAGGGGGCACTACGAGCAGTACTTC. Translated: CASRGHYEQYF.